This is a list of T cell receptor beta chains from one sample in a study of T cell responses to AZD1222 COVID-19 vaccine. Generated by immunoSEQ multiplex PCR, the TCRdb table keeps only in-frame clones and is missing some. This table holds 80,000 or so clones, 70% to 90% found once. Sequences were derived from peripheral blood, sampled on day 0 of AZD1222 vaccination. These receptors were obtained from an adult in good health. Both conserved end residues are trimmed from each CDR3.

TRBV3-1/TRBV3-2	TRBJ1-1	ASSQAYEAF
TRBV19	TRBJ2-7	ASSGGYEQY
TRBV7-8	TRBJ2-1	ASSLSEDYRYEQF
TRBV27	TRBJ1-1	ASGGYTEAF
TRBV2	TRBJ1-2	ASSRQNYGYT
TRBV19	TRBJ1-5	ASIKDRGVGQPQH
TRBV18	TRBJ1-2	ASSPGPNYGYT
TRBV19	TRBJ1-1	ASRYDTPNTEAF
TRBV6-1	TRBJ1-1	ASSEQSVAEAF
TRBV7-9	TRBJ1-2	ASSLGAQRGFGYT
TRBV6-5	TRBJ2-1	ASRLAGVSHNEQF